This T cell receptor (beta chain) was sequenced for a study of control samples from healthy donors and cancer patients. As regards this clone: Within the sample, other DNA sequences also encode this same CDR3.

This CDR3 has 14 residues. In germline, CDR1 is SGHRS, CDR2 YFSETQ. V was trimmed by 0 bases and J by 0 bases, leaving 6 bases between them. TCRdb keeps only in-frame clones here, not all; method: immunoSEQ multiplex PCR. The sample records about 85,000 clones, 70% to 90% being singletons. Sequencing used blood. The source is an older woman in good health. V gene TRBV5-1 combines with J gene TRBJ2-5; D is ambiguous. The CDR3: CASSLAGNQETQYF. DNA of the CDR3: TGCGCCAGCAGCTTGGCCGGCAACCAAGAGACCCAGTACTTC.